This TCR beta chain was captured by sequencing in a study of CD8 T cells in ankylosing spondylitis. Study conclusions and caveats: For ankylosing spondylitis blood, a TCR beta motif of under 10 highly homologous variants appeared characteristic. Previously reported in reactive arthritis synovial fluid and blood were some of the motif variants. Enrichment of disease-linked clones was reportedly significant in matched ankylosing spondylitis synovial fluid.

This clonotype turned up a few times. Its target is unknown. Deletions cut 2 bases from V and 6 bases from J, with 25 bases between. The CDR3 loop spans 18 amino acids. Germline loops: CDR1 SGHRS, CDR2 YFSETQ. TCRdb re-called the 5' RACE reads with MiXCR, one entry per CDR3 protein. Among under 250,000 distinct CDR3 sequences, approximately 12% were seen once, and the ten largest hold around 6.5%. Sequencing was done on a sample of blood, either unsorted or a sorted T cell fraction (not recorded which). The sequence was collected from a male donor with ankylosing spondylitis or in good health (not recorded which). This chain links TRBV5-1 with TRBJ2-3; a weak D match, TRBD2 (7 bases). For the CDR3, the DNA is TGCGCCAGCAGCTTTAGCTTAGGGAGGGCCGACAGGACGGATACGCAGTATTTT. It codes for CASSFSLGRADRTDTQYF.